The T cell receptor (beta chain) under discussion was sequenced for a study of cytomegalovirus exposure and HLA in healthy donors. The PCR had 60 Vbeta and 13 Jbeta primers. Method: immunoSEQ multiplex PCR; TCRdb's copy keeps in-frame clones and lacks some. The sample consists of 180,000 or so clones, more than 75% of them appearing once. Study-level results: Later genetic work tied a missense DCLRE1C variant to beta-chain V and J trimming.

CDR1 is SEHNR, CDR2 FQNEAQ, per germline (reference sequence). The CDR3 spans 16 residues. V trimming: 4 bases; J trimming: 5 bases; junction bases outside the gene matches: 13. Everyone who donated was a healthy bone marrow donor. Worth noting for this clone: No antigen is known for it.

The clonotype originates from a woman aged 30 to 39 in good health and CMV-seropositive. What was sequenced was PBMCs. This chain links TRBV7-9 with TRBJ2-5, with 7 bases that match TRBD2. DNA of the CDR3: TGTGCCAGCAGCTCGGGAGGCGCTCCAGGTATGGAGACCCAGTACTTC. Residues: CASSSGGAPGMETQYF.